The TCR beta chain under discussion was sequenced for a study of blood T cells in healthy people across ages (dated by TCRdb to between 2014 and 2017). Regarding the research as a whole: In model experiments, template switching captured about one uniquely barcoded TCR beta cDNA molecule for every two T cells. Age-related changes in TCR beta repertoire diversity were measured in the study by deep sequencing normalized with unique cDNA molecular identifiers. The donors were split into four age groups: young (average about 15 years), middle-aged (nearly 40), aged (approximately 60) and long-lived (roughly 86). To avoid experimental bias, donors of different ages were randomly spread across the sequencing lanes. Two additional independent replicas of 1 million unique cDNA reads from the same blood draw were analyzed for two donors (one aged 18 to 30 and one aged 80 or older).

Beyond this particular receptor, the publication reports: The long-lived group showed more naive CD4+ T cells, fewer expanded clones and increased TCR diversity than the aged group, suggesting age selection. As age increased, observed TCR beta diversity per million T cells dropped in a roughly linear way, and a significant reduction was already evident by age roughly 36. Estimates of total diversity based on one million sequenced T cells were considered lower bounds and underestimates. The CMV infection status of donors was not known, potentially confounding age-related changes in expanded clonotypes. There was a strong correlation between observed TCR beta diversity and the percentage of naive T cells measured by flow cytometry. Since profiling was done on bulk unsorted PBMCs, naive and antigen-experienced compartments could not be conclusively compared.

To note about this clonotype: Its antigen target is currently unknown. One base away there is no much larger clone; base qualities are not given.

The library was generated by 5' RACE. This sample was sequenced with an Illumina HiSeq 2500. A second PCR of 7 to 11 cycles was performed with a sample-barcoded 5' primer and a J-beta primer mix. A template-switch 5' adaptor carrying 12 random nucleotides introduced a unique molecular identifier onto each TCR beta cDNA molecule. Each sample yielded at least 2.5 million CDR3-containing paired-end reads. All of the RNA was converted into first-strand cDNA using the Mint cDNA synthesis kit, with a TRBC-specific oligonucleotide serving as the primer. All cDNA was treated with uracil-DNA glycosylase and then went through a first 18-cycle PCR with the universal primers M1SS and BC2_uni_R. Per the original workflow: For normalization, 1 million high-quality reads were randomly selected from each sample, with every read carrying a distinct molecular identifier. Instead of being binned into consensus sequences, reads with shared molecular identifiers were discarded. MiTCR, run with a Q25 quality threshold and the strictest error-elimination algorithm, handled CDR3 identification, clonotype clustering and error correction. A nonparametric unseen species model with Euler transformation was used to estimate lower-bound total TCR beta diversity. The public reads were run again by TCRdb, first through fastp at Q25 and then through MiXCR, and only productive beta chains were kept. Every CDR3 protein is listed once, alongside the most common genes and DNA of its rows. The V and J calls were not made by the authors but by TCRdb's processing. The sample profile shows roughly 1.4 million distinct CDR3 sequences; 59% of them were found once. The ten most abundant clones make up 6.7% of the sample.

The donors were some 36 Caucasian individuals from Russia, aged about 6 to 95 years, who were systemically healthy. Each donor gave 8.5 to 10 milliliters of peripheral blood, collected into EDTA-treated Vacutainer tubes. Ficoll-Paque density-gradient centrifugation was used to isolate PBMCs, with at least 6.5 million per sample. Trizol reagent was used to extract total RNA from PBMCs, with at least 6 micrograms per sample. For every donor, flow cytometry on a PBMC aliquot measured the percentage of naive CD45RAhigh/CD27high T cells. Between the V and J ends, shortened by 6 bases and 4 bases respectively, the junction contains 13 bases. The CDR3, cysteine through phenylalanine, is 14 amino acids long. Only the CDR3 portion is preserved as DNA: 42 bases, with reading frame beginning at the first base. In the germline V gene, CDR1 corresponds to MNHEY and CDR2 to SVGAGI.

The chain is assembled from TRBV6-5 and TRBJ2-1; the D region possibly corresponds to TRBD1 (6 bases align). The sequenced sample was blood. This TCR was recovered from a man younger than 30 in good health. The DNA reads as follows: TGTGCCAGCAGATCAGGACAGTTATACAATGAGCAGTTCTTC. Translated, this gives CASRSGQLYNEQFF.